One sample yielded the 25 T cell receptor beta chains listed below, sequenced in a study of cytomegalovirus exposure and HLA in healthy donors (dated by TCRdb to the late 2010s). Libraries were built with the immunoSEQ multiplex PCR assay. A mixture of 60 forward primers for TCR Vbeta segments and 13 reverse primers for TCR Jbeta segments was used in the multiplex PCR. TCRdb provides this immuneACCESS table in a form limited to in-frame rearrangements. Some clones are lacking; in checked studies, under half of them reflect an unresolved V gene, and why the rest are absent is not known. The sample profile shows some 130,000 clones; approximately 87% of them were found once. The ten largest clones take up 1.5% of the sample. Material for sequencing was PBMCs. Receptors were obtained from a man between 35 and 55 years old in good health and CMV-seronegative.

The V and J genes are TRBV11-2 and TRBJ2-7; 8 nucleotides agree with TRBD2. This CDR3 is built from 15 residues. In germline, CDR1 is SGHAT, CDR2 FQNNGV. The V segment lost 1 base and the J segment 7 bases; nucleotides outside the gene matches: 9. CDR3 coding DNA: TGTGCCAGCAGCTTAGTGCTAGCGGGCTCTAGGGAGCAGTACTTC. This translates into CASSLVLAGSREQYF. Full variable domain (rest looked up from reference TRBV11-2 and TRBJ2-7): EAGVAQSPRYKIIEKRQSVAFWCNPISGHATLYWYQQILGQGPKLLIQFQNNGVVDDSQLPKDRFSAERLKGVDSTLKIQPAKLEDSAVYLCASSLVLAGSREQYFGPGTRLTVT.

The chain combines TRBV5-1 with TRBJ2-1; D is possibly TRBD1 (6 bases). V was pared by 4 bases and J by 2 bases, with 16 bases between. The CDR3 runs 16 residues. Germline-derived CDR1 and CDR2 are SGHRS and YFSETQ. The CDR3 DNA follows: TGCGCCAGCAGCGCCTCACAGGGATTCACCTACAATGAGCAGTTCTTC. Its translation is CASSASQGFTYNEQFF.

The rearrangement uses TRBV7-2 and TRBJ1-5, with D possibly being TRBD1 (6 bases). V lost 3 bases and J 3 bases, leaving 9 bases between the germline ends. This CDR3 comprises 14 residues. Germline-derived CDR1 and CDR2 are SGHTA and FQGNSA. In DNA, the CDR3 is TGTGCCAGCAGCTTTGGGGGGGCCAATCAGCCCCAGCATTTT. Its protein product is CASSFGGANQPQHF.

This chain joins TRBV27 and TRBJ1-2, with 7 nucleotides matching TRBD1. Germline V gene sequence: CDR1 MNHEY, CDR2 SMNVEV (reference sequence). V dropped 5 bases and J dropped 7; count of bases not matched to a gene: 7. This CDR3 is built from 13 residues. The DNA for the CDR3 is TGTGCCAGCAGTCCCGGGACAGTTGGTGGCTACACCTTC. Translated, it gives CASSPGTVGGYTF.

The V call is TRBV25-1, the J call TRBJ1-2, with TRBD1 matching 7 bases. This CDR3 comprises 14 residues. The germline V gene has CDR1 MGHDK and CDR2 SYGVNS. V lost 4 bases, J lost 5 bases, and 7 bases stayed unmatched. The CDR3 is CASSGRTGTYGYTF. CDR3 sequence (DNA): TGTGCCAGCAGTGGGCGGACAGGAACTTATGGCTACACCTTC.

The V gene is TRBV27, the J gene TRBJ1-6; D possibly corresponds to TRBD1 (6 bases). Germline assignment: CDR1 MNHEY and CDR2 SMNVEV (reference sequence). Deletions cut 6 bases from V and 1 base from J, with 10 bases between. The CDR3 loop spans 15 amino acids. The CDR3 region is CASRPGQSYNSPLHF. For the CDR3, the DNA is TGTGCCAGCAGGCCAGGACAGTCCTATAATTCACCCCTCCACTTT.

The chain has TRBV29-1 and TRBJ2-1; maybe TRBD2 (5 bases). Looked up from germline, CDR1 is SQVTM and CDR2 is ANQGSEA. The CDR3 extends over 12 amino acids. V lost 2 bases and J 7 bases, leaving 9 bases between the germline ends. In DNA form, the CDR3 reads TGCAGCGTTGAAATACGGGGTAATGAGCAGTTCTTC. Its protein is CSVEIRGNEQFF.

The V call is TRBV7-9, the J call TRBJ2-7, with 7 bases identical to TRBD1. CDR3 length: 15 amino acids. Germline V gene data show CDR1 as SEHNR and CDR2 as FQNEAQ (reference sequence). The junction had 2 bases not matched to a gene; V was cut back by 0 bases and J by 0 bases. The CDR3 protein is CASSLATGPSYEQYF. The DNA for the CDR3 is TGTGCCAGCAGCTTAGCGACAGGGCCCTCCTACGAGCAGTACTTC.

This sequence joins TRBV7-6 and TRBJ2-1; a weak D match, TRBD2 (6 bases). The CDR3 spans 14 residues. Trimming pared 1 base from V and 10 bases from J, leaving 14 bases between. CDR1 and CDR2 (germline): SGHVS, FNYEAQ. CDR3 sequence (DNA): TGTGCCAGCAGCTTAGAGTCGGGGCGGGGCGAGCAGTTCTTC. Protein: CASSLESGRGEQFF.

The chain recombines TRBV4-1 with TRBJ2-1; TRBD2 aligns across 12 bases. CDR1 is MGHRA and CDR2 is YSYEKL in the germline V gene. The V segment lost 5 bases and the J segment 9 bases; nucleotides outside the gene matches: 8. CDR3 length: 15 amino acids. The DNA for the CDR3 is TGCGCCAGCAGCTTTCGACTAGCGGGGGAACGTGAGCAGTTCTTC. Translated: CASSFRLAGEREQFF.

The chain has TRBV4-3 and TRBJ1-1; the D gene is possibly TRBD1 (5 bases). The germline gives CDR1 LGHNA, CDR2 YSLEER. Deletions cut 4 bases from V and 4 bases from J, with 16 bases between. The CDR3 has 15 amino acids. The CDR3 loop reads CASSLNFEGVTEAFF. The CDR3 DNA is TGCGCCAGCAGCCTAAATTTTGAAGGGGTCACTGAAGCTTTCTTT.

This clone occurred a few times. The rearrangement joins TRBV13 to TRBJ2-7; 7 nucleotides match TRBD2. V lost 0 bases, J lost 6 bases, and 17 bases stayed unmatched. From germline, CDR1 is PRHDT and CDR2 FYEKMQ (reference sequence). The CDR3 length is 18 residues. The CDR3 region is CASSLGVKGRGRLGEQYF. The DNA for the CDR3 is TGTGCCAGCAGCTTAGGGGTTAAGGGGCGGGGGAGGTTGGGCGAGCAGTACTTC.

The chain has TRBV5-1 and TRBJ2-2, with 8 nucleotides matching TRBD1. V lost 2 bases and J lost 8; bases outside the gene matches: 14. Germline CDR1 and CDR2: SGHRS and YFSETQ. The CDR3 is 17 residues long. CDR3 loop: CASSFKTGGGPSGELFF. The CDR3 DNA follows: TGCGCCAGCAGCTTCAAAACAGGGGGTGGTCCATCTGGGGAGCTGTTTTTT.

The J gene is TRBJ1-4, the V gene TRBV7-9, with TRBD1 matching 9 bases. Germline V gene sequence: CDR1 SEHNR, CDR2 FQNEAQ (reference sequence). This CDR3 spans 19 amino acids. Losses at the gene ends were 4 bases for V and 0 bases for J; bases not matched to a gene: 12. CDR3 amino acids: CASSSRFGQGRATNEKLFF. CDR3 DNA: TGTGCCAGCAGCTCTCGATTCGGACAGGGGCGTGCAACTAATGAAAAACTGTTTTTT.

The chain employs TRBV19 and TRBJ1-4, with D hard to call. CDR3 length: 14 residues. CDR1 and CDR2 from the germline V gene are LNHDA and SQIVND (reference sequence). Deletions cut 6 bases from V and 0 bases from J, with 8 bases between. CDR3 region: CASRYGATNEKLFF. The CDR3 nucleotides are TGTGCCAGTAGATACGGTGCAACTAATGAAAAACTGTTTTTT.

V and J are TRBV7-3 and TRBJ2-2; 16 positions agree with TRBD2. The CDR3 loop spans 15 amino acids. Germline V gene data show CDR1 as SGHTA and CDR2 as FQGTGA. J lost 13 bases, V lost 6 bases, and 8 bases had no gene match. CDR3 amino acids: CASSQGTSGGAMLFF. The CDR3 coding sequence is TGTGCCAGCAGTCAAGGGACTAGCGGGGGGGCTATGCTGTTTTTT.

As DNA, the CDR3 is TGTGCCAGCAGCCCCGTTCGCGGGGGCCGCGGAGATACGCAGTATTTT. It codes for CASSPVRGGRGDTQYF. The V gene is TRBV7-2, the J gene TRBJ2-3; D is possibly TRBD2 (7 bases). V lost 5 bases, J lost 5 bases, and 20 bases lay in between. CDR3 length: 16 amino acids. The germline V gene has CDR1 SGHTA and CDR2 FQGNSA. The variable domain in full, with the rest retrieved from reference TRBV7-2 and TRBJ2-3, is GAGVSQSPSNKVTEKGKDVELRCDPISGHTALYWYRQSLGQGLEFLIYFQGNSAPDKSGLPSDRFSAERTGGSVSTLTIQRTQQEDSAVYLCASSPVRGGRGDTQYFGPGTRLTVL.

The J gene is TRBJ2-5, the V gene TRBV5-4; no clear D. V was trimmed by 4 bases and J by 2 bases, leaving 15 bases between them. Germline loops: CDR1 SGHNT, CDR2 YYREEE (reference sequence). The CDR3 length is 15 residues. DNA for the CDR3: TGTGCCAGCAGCCCCCCGGGTGGTGGACAAGAGACCCAGTACTTC. This translates into CASSPPGGGQETQYF.

The chain links TRBV27 to TRBJ2-7, with D perhaps matching TRBD1 (6 bases). This CDR3 spans 15 amino acids. Trimming left V 6 bases short and J 3 bases short, with 18 bases between. The germline V gene has CDR1 MNHEY and CDR2 SMNVEV (reference sequence). The CDR3 DNA reads as TGTGCCAGCAGCTCCATACCCCAGGGGTTCTACGAGCAGTACTTC. Its translation is CASSSIPQGFYEQYF.

J is TRBJ2-1 and V is TRBV6-5, with a tentative D call TRBD1 (6 bases). V lost 2 bases and J lost 5, with 16 bases in between. There are 16 residues in the CDR3. Germline CDR1 is MNHEY and CDR2 is SVGAGI. The CDR3 region has the DNA TGTGCCAGCAGTTACACGTACAGGGAAGAAGACAATGAGCAGTTCTTC. The encoded protein is CASSYTYREEDNEQFF.

This chain uses TRBV18 with TRBJ2-1; 7 bases match TRBD1. Germline assignment: CDR1 KGHSH and CDR2 LQKENI. This CDR3 spans 17 amino acids. The junction had 11 bases not matched to a gene; V was cut back by 4 bases and J by 2 bases. The CDR3 here is CASSLMLQGTPYNEQFF. The DNA for the CDR3 is TGTGCCAGCTCACTAATGCTACAGGGGACACCCTACAATGAGCAGTTCTTC.

The chain uses TRBV11-1 and TRBJ1-2, with D possibly matching TRBD1 (6 bases). Germline loops: CDR1 SGHAT, CDR2 FQDESV (reference sequence). The V end was cut by 5 bases, the J end by 8 bases, with 15 bases between. This CDR3 has 13 residues. The CDR3 loop is CASSPHRDQGYTF. As DNA, the CDR3 is TGTGCCAGCAGCCCTCACAGGGATCAGGGCTACACCTTC.

This chain connects TRBV29-1 to TRBJ2-1; 7 bases agree with TRBD2. Germline trimming cut 4 bases from V and 3 bases from J; bases unmatched to any gene: 9. The CDR3 covers 15 residues. CDR1 is SQVTM, CDR2 ANQGSEA, per germline. CDR3 sequence: CSVGYRLAVYNEQFF. CDR3 bases: TGCAGCGTTGGCTATAGGCTAGCGGTCTACAATGAGCAGTTCTTC.

The chain couples TRBV12-5 to TRBJ1-2, with D unclear. The CDR3 contains 12 residues. Trimming took 7 bases from V and 7 from J, leaving 13 bases between them. From germline, CDR1 is LGHNT and CDR2 FRNRAP. Here the CDR3 DNA reads TGTGCTAGTGCCCTGGACGCGGGTGGCTACACCTTC. Translated, it gives CASALDAGGYTF.

The chain joins TRBV7-9 to TRBJ2-7; no clear D gene. V lost 5 bases to trimming and J lost 7 bases, with 18 bases between them. CDR3 length: 14 amino acids. The germline V gene encodes CDR1 SEHNR and CDR2 FQNEAQ (reference sequence). The CDR3 loop reads CASSPYLLGREQYF. CDR3 DNA sequence: TGTGCCAGCAGCCCCTATCTCCTGGGCAGGGAGCAGTACTTC.